Below, 24 T cell receptor beta chains from the same sample are listed, as sequenced in a study of lymphopenia after photon versus proton radiotherapy. Assay: immunoSEQ multiplex PCR; the TCRdb copy retains only in-frame clones and omits some. The table records 70,000 to 95,000 clones, approximately 82% of them present only once. Sequencing was performed on peripheral blood, taken from a patient treated with proton-based radiotherapy. These receptors originate from a man aged 55 to 70 with pancreatic cancer.

The chain has TRBV9 and TRBJ1-2; unclear D gene. The V gene lost 4 bases and the J gene lost 0 bases, with 19 bases spanning the gap. CDR3 length equals 17 residues. Germline loops: CDR1 SGDLS, CDR2 YYNGEE. CDR3 residues: CASSTEVWSVANYGYTF. Written as DNA, the CDR3 is TGTGCCAGCAGCACAGAAGTCTGGTCTGTAGCTAACTATGGCTACACCTTC.

To note about this clone: One end of the junction varies from germline; a read error may be responsible. The V gene is TRBV7-7, the J gene TRBJ2-3; 9 nucleotides align to TRBD1. This CDR3 comprises 18 residues. Germline-derived CDR1 and CDR2 are SSHAT and FNYEAQ (reference sequence). Here the CDR3 reads CASSPHQQGAGGTDTQYF. The CDR3 DNA reads as TGTGCTAGCAGCCCCCACCAACAGGGGGCAGGGGGCACAGATACGCAGTATTTT.

The rearrangement joins TRBV5-6 to TRBJ2-2; maybe TRBD2 (6 bases). Trimming removed 0 bases at V and 6 bases at J, with 9 bases between. The CDR3 is 14 amino acids. The V gene's germline CDR1 is SGHDT and CDR2 YYEEEE. CDR3 nucleotides: TGTGCCAGCAGCTTGGGACTAGTGGCCGGGGAGCTGTTTTTT. This sequence encodes CASSLGLVAGELFF. The full variable domain, with the rest looked up from reference TRBV5-6 and TRBJ2-2, is DAGVTQSPTHLIKTRGQQVTLRCSPKSGHDTVSWYQQALGQGPQFIFQYYEEEERQRGNFPDRFSGHQFPNYSSELNVNALLLGDSALYLCASSLGLVAGELFFGEGSRLTVL.

This sequence joins TRBV11-1 and TRBJ2-1; D may match TRBD1 or TRBD2 (5 bases each). V was shortened by 3 bases and J by 8 bases, with 14 bases between the two germline ends. The germline V gene has CDR1 SGHAT and CDR2 FQDESV (reference sequence). The CDR3 is made up of 14 amino acids. The CDR3 region is CASSLVRGVDEQFF. CDR3 sequence (DNA): TGTGCCAGCAGCTTGGTACGAGGGGTTGATGAGCAGTTCTTC.

The chain uses TRBV5-4 and TRBJ2-3; 8 nucleotides agree with TRBD2. Germline assignment: CDR1 SGHNT and CDR2 YYREEE (reference sequence). J was trimmed by 1 base and V by 0 bases; bases with no gene match: 10. The CDR3 loop spans 18 amino acids. In DNA, the CDR3 is TGTGCCAGCAGCTTGGCCAGCGGGAGTATGCTGGGCACAGATACGCAGTATTTT. It specifies CASSLASGSMLGTDTQYF.

Points on this clone: The junction and the germline gene differ at one end; a read error may be behind it. V usage is TRBV27 and J usage is TRBJ2-1, with D possibly matching TRBD2 (5 bases). Germline V gives CDR1 MNHEY, CDR2 SMNVEV (reference sequence). This CDR3 comprises 13 residues. CDR3 protein: CASSPRTAPGQVF. The DNA for the CDR3 is TGTGCCAGCAGTCCCAGGACTGCCCCGGGTCAGGTCTTC.

The gene calls are TRBV19 and TRBJ2-1, with 9 bases fitting TRBD2. V shed 6 bases, J shed 2 bases, and the junction held 5 bases outside the gene matches. This CDR3 spans 15 amino acids. Germline CDR1 reads LNHDA; CDR2 reads SQIVND (reference sequence). The CDR3, as DNA: TGTGCCAGTAGGACGAGACTAGCGGCCTACAATGAGCAGTTCTTC. It specifies CASRTRLAAYNEQFF.

This clone was picked up a small number of times. V and J are TRBV5-8 and TRBJ1-5; possibly TRBD1 for D (5 bases). V was pared by 6 bases and J by 6 bases, with 7 bases between. The germline gives CDR1 SGHTS, CDR2 YDEGEE. CDR3 length: 11 residues. The CDR3 region is CASKRGQPQHF. DNA for the CDR3: TGTGCCAGCAAGAGGGGTCAGCCCCAGCATTTT.

The chain couples TRBV28 to TRBJ2-2, with a weak D call TRBD2 (7 bases). Trimming left V 1 base short and J 7 bases short, with 10 bases between. The germline gives CDR1 MDHEN, CDR2 SYDVKM. CDR3 size: 14 residues. The CDR3 DNA sequence: TGTGCCAGCAGTTTATTGGGGGGGCGCGGGGAGCTGTTTTTT. The encoded protein is CASSLLGGRGELFF.

This chain links TRBV7-3 with TRBJ2-5; tentative D call: TRBD2 (5 bases). From germline, CDR1 is SGHTA and CDR2 FQGTGA. Trimming removed 5 bases from V and 1 base from J, with 11 bases in between. The CDR3 has 14 residues. CDR3 coding DNA: TGTGCCAGCAGCCATGCGGGCAGCCAAGAGACCCAGTACTTC. This encodes CASSHAGSQETQYF.

The CDR3 DNA reads as TGTGCCAGCAGCTTCTCGACAGTCTTGGGAAACACCATATATTTT. This gives the protein CASSFSTVLGNTIYF. The chain has TRBV11-2 and TRBJ1-3; D perhaps matches TRBD1 (5 bases). The V gene's germline CDR1 is SGHAT and CDR2 FQNNGV. V shed 3 bases and J shed 4 bases, with 13 bases lying between them. The CDR3 is 15 residues long.

The chain links TRBV5-4 to TRBJ2-1; the D gene is possibly TRBD1 (6 bases). CDR3 length equals 16 residues. Germline assignment: CDR1 SGHNT and CDR2 YYREEE (reference sequence). The germline V and J ends were trimmed by 3 bases and 15 bases, with 28 bases remaining between them. CDR3 nucleotides: TGTGCCAGCAGCTCCGCAGGGGTCCGCTCCTACAATGGGCGGTTCTTC. Translating gives CASSSAGVRSYNGRFF.

This clone came up once. J is TRBJ2-1 and V is TRBV7-2, with TRBD2 identical over 12 bases. Trimming cost V 5 bases and J 7 bases; bases outside gene matches: 9. Germline-derived CDR1 and CDR2 are SGHTA and FQGNSA. The CDR3 runs 16 residues. CDR3 in DNA: TGTGCCAGCAGCCTGCCGGGACTAGCGGGCAGAAATGAGCAGTTCTTC. Translating gives CASSLPGLAGRNEQFF.

The chain uses TRBV15 and TRBJ2-3; D uncertain. Trimming removed 1 base from V and 6 bases from J, with 5 bases in between. Per the germline V gene, CDR1 is LNHNV and CDR2 is YYDKDF (reference sequence). CDR3 size: 12 residues. CDR3 coding DNA: TGTGCCACCAGCAGAGGGATGGATACGCAGTATTTT. Translated, it gives CATSRGMDTQYF.

The chain couples TRBV28 to TRBJ2-1; D may be TRBD1 (6 bases). Trimming cost V 0 bases and J 1 base, with 13 bases left between them. The length of the CDR3 is 17 residues. The germline V gene has CDR1 MDHEN and CDR2 SYDVKM. CDR3 DNA: TGTGCCAGCAGTTTATGGCAGGGGCTTCCTTCCTACAATGAGCAGTTCTTC. Translating it yields CASSLWQGLPSYNEQFF. The entire variable domain, with the rest obtained from reference TRBV28 and TRBJ2-1, is as follows: DVKVTQSSRYLVKRTGEKVFLECVQDMDHENMFWYRQDPGLGLRLIYFSYDVKMKEKGDIPEGYSVSREKKERFSLILESASTNQTSMYLCASSLWQGLPSYNEQFFGPGTRLTVL.

The chain joins TRBV9 to TRBJ2-2; 10 positions match TRBD1. V lost 4 bases and J lost 7; bases outside the gene matches: 7. The CDR3 covers 15 residues. CDR1 SGDLS and CDR2 YYNGEE come from the germline V gene. CDR3 in DNA: TGTGCCAGCAGCCCGAGGACAGGGGGTAGCGGGGAGCTGTTTTTT. Translation: CASSPRTGGSGELFF.

V usage is TRBV5-1 and J usage is TRBJ2-5; 13 positions match TRBD2. The CDR3 is 19 residues long. After removal of 0 bases from V and 6 bases from J, the junction contained 14 bases not matched to a gene. Germline CDR1 reads SGHRS; CDR2 reads YFSETQ. The CDR3 is CASSLAREGTSGIRKTQYF. CDR3 nucleotide sequence: TGCGCCAGCAGCTTGGCTCGGGAAGGGACTAGCGGGATTCGGAAGACCCAGTACTTC.

The table lists this clone with a count of one. The chain is built from TRBV7-8 and TRBJ1-1; maybe TRBD1 (6 bases). This CDR3 is 17 amino acids long. Germline V gene data show CDR1 as SGHVS and CDR2 as FQNEAQ. Trimming took off 2 bases at V and 4 bases at J, with 20 bases between the two ends. The CDR3 region has the DNA TGTGCCAGCAGCTTAAGGCCATTACAGGGATCGGGCACTGAAGCTTTCTTT. Protein sequence: CASSLRPLQGSGTEAFF.

The chain recombines TRBV5-1 with TRBJ1-2; 7 positions agree with TRBD1. The CDR3 runs to 14 residues. Losses at the gene ends were 0 bases for V and 8 bases for J; bases not matched to a gene: 7. Germline values: CDR1 SGHRS, CDR2 YFSETQ. In DNA, the CDR3 is TGCGCCAGCAGCTTGGAGGGGGCAGGGAAAGGCTACACCTTC. Its translation is CASSLEGAGKGYTF. Full variable domain (remainder filled in from reference TRBV5-1 and TRBJ1-2): KAGVTQTPRYLIKTRGQQVTLSCSPISGHRSVSWYQQTPGQGLQFLFEYFSETQRNKGNFPGRFSGRQFSNSRSEMNVSTLELGDSALYLCASSLEGAGKGYTFGSGTRLTVV.

This rearrangement joins TRBV29-1 to TRBJ1-4, with a weak D call TRBD1 (6 bases). This CDR3 has 14 amino acids. Germline V gives CDR1 SQVTM, CDR2 ANQGSEA. V lost 6 bases to trimming and J lost 3 bases, with 14 bases between them. The CDR3 loop reads CSVGGGRSNEKLFF. The CDR3 region has the DNA TGCAGCGTCGGAGGGGGACGGTCTAATGAAAAACTGTTTTTT.

The chain carries TRBV28 and TRBJ2-7, with TRBD2 as a possible D gene (6 bases). The V and J ends lost 6 bases and 2 bases respectively, with 17 bases between them. The CDR3 length is 15 residues. Looked up from germline, CDR1 is MDHEN and CDR2 is SYDVKM. The CDR3 DNA follows: TGTGCCAGCAGCCTCGCCTTAGGAGGGGCCTACGAGCAGTACTTC. This sequence encodes CASSLALGGAYEQYF.

The chain couples TRBV6-1 to TRBJ2-2; D is unclear. Trimming removed 10 bases from V and 8 bases from J, with 11 bases in between. The CDR3 is made up of 11 amino acids. Germline CDR1 is MNHNS and CDR2 is SASEGT. CDR3 loop: CATRPRGELFF. The CDR3 nucleotides are TGTGCCACCCGACCACGAGGGGAGCTGTTTTTT.

The J gene is TRBJ2-1, the V gene TRBV5-8; no clear D. Trimming shortened V by 2 bases and J by 0 bases, and 12 bases separated the two germline ends. CDR3 size: 16 residues. Germline V gene lookup returns CDR1 SGHTS and CDR2 YDEGEE. In DNA, the CDR3 is TGTGCCAGCAGCTTTAGTGGGATAAGCTCCTACAATGAGCAGTTCTTC. Translating it yields CASSFSGISSYNEQFF.

J is TRBJ2-2 and V is TRBV11-2; D is perhaps TRBD2 (6 bases). Per germline, CDR1 SGHAT and CDR2 FQNNGV. The CDR3 is 15 amino acids. Trimming removed 8 bases at V and 7 bases at J, with 20 bases between. CDR3 in DNA: TGTGCCAGCGGGGTCCGGGGGACGAGGGTCGGGGAGCTGTTTTTT. Translating gives CASGVRGTRVGELFF.